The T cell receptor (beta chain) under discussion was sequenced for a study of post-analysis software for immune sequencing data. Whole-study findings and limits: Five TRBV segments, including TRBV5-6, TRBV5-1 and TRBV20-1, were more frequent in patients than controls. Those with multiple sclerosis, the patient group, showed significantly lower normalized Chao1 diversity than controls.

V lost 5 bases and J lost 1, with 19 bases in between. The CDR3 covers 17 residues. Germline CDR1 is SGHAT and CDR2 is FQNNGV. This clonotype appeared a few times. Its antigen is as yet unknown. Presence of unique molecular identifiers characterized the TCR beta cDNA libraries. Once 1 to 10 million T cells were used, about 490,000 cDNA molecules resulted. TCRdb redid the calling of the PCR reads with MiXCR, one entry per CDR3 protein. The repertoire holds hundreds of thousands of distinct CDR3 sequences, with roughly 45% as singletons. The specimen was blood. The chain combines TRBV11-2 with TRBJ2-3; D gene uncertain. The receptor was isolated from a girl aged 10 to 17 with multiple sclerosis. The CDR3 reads CASSPPLEAAGTDTQYF. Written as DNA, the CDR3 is TGTGCCAGCAGCCCCCCCCTCGAGGCGGCGGGCACAGATACGCAGTATTTT.